This entry lists 2 T cell receptor beta chains sequenced from one sample in a study of spatial heterogeneity in lung cancer. Study-level points and caveats: Counts of expanded intratumoral alpha and beta TCRs tracked tumor mutation counts.

Their antigens remain unidentified. Time point meaning: sample taken at primary tumor resection. TCRdb redid the calling of the 5' RACE reads with MiXCR, one entry per CDR3 protein. The repertoire holds roughly 12,000 distinct CDR3 sequences, with approximately 7% as singletons. The input for sequencing was lung tumor tissue, taken at surgery. The receptors here all came from a female donor with early-stage non-small cell lung cancer.

V and J are TRBV20-1 and TRBJ2-1, with TRBD2 matching over 9 bases. This CDR3 has 15 amino acids. CDR1 and CDR2 from the germline V gene are DFQATT and SNEGSKA (reference sequence). J lost 3 bases, V lost 5 bases, and 8 bases had no gene match. The CDR3 bases are TGCAGTGCTCATCCAAGCGGGAGGAGCTACAATGAGCAGTTCTTC. It is translated as CSAHPSGRSYNEQFF.

This clonotype was counted many times. The V and J genes are TRBV7-9 and TRBJ2-1; TRBD1 is a possible D gene (5 bases). The length of the CDR3 is 12 residues. The V and J ends lost 4 bases and 8 bases respectively, with 9 bases between them. Germline V CDR1 and CDR2: SEHNR, FQNEAQ (reference sequence). In nucleotides, the CDR3 is TGTGCCAGCAGCTCCCAGGGATATGAGCAGTTCTTC. Translating it yields CASSSQGYEQFF. The whole variable domain, filled in from reference TRBV7-9 and TRBJ2-1, reads DTGVSQNPRHKITKRGQNVTFRCDPISEHNRLYWYRQTLGQGPEFLTYFQNEAQLEKSRLLSDRFSAERPKGSFSTLEIQRTEQGDSAMYLCASSSQGYEQFFGPGTRLTVL.